A single sample is the source of the 9 T cell receptor beta chains below, sequenced in a study of blood T cells in healthy people across ages. Primers used in a second PCR of about 7 to 12 cycles were a sample-barcoded 5' primer and a J-beta primer mix. TCRdb fed the 5' RACE reads into MiXCR, producing one record per CDR3 protein. Of 800,000 to 1,300,000 distinct CDR3 sequences listed, 20% to 25% are singletons. The same data also went into a second study, on T cells of mothers and their children.

The sequencing sample was made of blood. These receptors were collected from a girl aged 2-10 years in good health.

The rearrangement uses TRBV3-1 and TRBJ2-7; D gene unclear. The CDR3 loop spans 15 amino acids. The V end was cut by 5 bases, the J end by 2 bases, with 16 bases between. Germline values: CDR1 LGHDT, CDR2 YNNKEL (reference sequence). The CDR3 DNA follows: TGTGCCAGCAGCTTGTATGCAGGTCCAGCCTACGAGCAGTACTTC. Its protein product is CASSLYAGPAYEQYF.

The CDR3 spells CSTTDGDTNTEAFF. CDR3 bases: TGCAGCACTACTGACGGGGATACGAACACTGAAGCTTTCTTT. The chain has TRBV29-1 and TRBJ1-1; no definite D call. This CDR3 has 14 residues. The V gene's germline CDR1 is SQVTM and CDR2 ANQGSEA. Trimming stripped 8 bases from V and 1 base from J, with 17 bases between.

In this sample, this clonotype turned up many times. The chain links TRBV7-3 to TRBJ1-2, with D perhaps TRBD1 (5 bases). The germline V gene has CDR1 SGHTA and CDR2 FQGTGA. The length of the CDR3 is 13 residues. Between the trimmed V and J ends, which lost 5 bases and 2 bases, there was a span of 9 bases. The CDR3 DNA reads TGTGCCAGCAGCCCGGGACCAAACTATGGCTACACCTTC. Protein sequence: CASSPGPNYGYTF.

The chain links TRBV14 to TRBJ1-2; D uncertain. CDR1 and CDR2 (germline): SGHDN, FVKESK. Trimming pared 5 bases from V and 2 bases from J, leaving 18 bases between. The CDR3 totals 16 residues. CDR3 nucleotide sequence: TGTGCCAGCAGCTCTTTGGCGGACGGCGGAAACTATGGCTACACCTTC. Translation: CASSSLADGGNYGYTF.

The J gene is TRBJ1-5, the V gene TRBV13; tentatively, D is TRBD1 (6 bases). CDR3 length: 14 amino acids. In germline, CDR1 is PRHDT, CDR2 FYEKMQ (reference sequence). Trimming took 5 bases from V and 9 from J, leaving 17 bases between them. In nucleotides, the CDR3 is TGTGCCAGCAGCCTGGGCAGGACAGCGCGGCCCCAGCATTTT. Protein sequence: CASSLGRTARPQHF.

This chain links TRBV18 with TRBJ2-5; TRBD2 agrees at 8 bases. The J call may be in error: the DNA end matches TRBJ2-1 better. CDR1 and CDR2 from the germline V gene are KGHSH and LQKENI. The CDR3 has 15 residues. The CDR3 DNA sequence: TGTGCCAGCTCACGGGGGGAGCGGGAGCTCAATGAGCAGTTCTTC. Amino acid sequence: CASSRGERELNEQFF.

This clonotype has a handful of counts. The chain couples TRBV7-6 to TRBJ2-1; D not certain. This CDR3 spans 13 amino acids. CDR1 is SGHVS, CDR2 FNYEAQ, per germline. V lost 4 bases and J lost 4, with 8 bases in between. The CDR3 coding sequence is TGTGCCAGCAGCTCGGCGGATTACAATGAGCAGTTCTTC. Amino acids: CASSSADYNEQFF.

This clonotype appeared a few times. The chain joins TRBV12-3 or TRBV12-4 to TRBJ2-3; possibly TRBD1 for D (6 bases). Between the trimmed V and J ends, which lost 4 bases and 2 bases, there was a span of 13 bases. The CDR3 spans 15 residues. In DNA, the CDR3 is TGTGCCAGCAGTTCAAGACAGGTCCTCACAGATACGCAGTATTTT. Residues: CASSSRQVLTDTQYF.

The chain employs TRBV3-1 and TRBJ2-3; D gene ambiguous. CDR3 length: 15 residues. Germline lookup yields CDR1 LGHDT and CDR2 YNNKEL (reference sequence). Between the trimmed V and J ends, which lost 1 base and 4 bases, there was a span of 12 bases. CDR3 nucleotides: TGTGCCAGCAGCCAAGTACGTGACCGTGCAGATACGCAGTATTTT. This sequence encodes CASSQVRDRADTQYF.